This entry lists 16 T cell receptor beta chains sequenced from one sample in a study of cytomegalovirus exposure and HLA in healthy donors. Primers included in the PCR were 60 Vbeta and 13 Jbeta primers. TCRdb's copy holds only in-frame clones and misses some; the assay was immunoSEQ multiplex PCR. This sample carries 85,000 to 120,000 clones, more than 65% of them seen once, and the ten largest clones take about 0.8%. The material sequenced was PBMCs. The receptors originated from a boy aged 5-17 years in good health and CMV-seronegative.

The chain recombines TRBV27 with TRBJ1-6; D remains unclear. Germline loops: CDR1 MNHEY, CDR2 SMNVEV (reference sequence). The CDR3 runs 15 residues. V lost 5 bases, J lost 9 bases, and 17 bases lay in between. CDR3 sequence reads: CASSLRAPISSPLHF. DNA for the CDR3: TGTGCCAGCAGTCTACGAGCCCCAATAAGTTCACCCCTCCACTTT.

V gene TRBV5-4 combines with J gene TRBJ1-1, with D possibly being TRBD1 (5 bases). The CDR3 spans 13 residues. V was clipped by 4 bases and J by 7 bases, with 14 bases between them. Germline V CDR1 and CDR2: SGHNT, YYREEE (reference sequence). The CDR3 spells CASSMGLPGEAFF. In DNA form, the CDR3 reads TGTGCCAGCAGCATGGGGCTGCCGGGTGAAGCTTTCTTT.

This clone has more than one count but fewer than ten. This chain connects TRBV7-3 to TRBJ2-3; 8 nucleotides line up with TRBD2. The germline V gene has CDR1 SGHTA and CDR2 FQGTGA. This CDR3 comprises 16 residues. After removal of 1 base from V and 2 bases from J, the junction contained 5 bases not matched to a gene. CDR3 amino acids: CASSLIAGGDTDTQYF. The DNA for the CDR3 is TGTGCCAGCAGCTTAATTGCCGGGGGGGACACAGATACGCAGTATTTT.

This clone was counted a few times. CDR3 nucleotides: TGCAGCGTTGCCACTCGACAGGTGAACACTGAAGCTTTCTTT. It specifies CSVATRQVNTEAFF. This chain joins TRBV29-1 and TRBJ1-1, with D possibly matching TRBD1 (6 bases). CDR1 and CDR2 from the germline V gene are SQVTM and ANQGSEA. The CDR3 runs 14 residues. The V end lost 4 bases, the J end lost 0 bases, and 12 bases lay between the germline ends. The full variable domain, completed using reference TRBV29-1 and TRBJ1-1, is SAVISQKPSRDICQRGTSLTIQCQVDSQVTMMFWYRQQPGQSLTLIATANQGSEATYESGFVIDKFPISRPNLTFSTLTVSNMSPEDSSIYLCSVATRQVNTEAFFGQGTRLTVV.

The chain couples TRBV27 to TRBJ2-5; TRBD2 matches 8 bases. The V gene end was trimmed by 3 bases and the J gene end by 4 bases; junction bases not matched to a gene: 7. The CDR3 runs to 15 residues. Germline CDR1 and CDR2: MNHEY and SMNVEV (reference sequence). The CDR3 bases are TGTGCCAGCAGTTTGGTACGGGGGGGAAGAGAGACCCAGTACTTC. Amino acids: CASSLVRGGRETQYF.

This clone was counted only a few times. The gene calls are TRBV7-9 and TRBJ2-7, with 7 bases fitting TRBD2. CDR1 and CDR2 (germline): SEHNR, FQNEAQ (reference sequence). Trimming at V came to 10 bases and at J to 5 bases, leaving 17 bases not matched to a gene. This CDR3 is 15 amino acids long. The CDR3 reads CATGEGRRGFHEQYF. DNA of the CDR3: TGTGCCACCGGTGAGGGTCGGCGGGGGTTCCACGAGCAGTACTTC.

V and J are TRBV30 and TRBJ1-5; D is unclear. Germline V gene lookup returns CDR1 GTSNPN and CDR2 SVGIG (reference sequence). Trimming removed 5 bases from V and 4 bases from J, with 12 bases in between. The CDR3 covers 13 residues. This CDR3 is CAWRAGINQPQHF. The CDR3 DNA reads TGTGCCTGGCGAGCGGGGATAAATCAGCCCCAGCATTTT.

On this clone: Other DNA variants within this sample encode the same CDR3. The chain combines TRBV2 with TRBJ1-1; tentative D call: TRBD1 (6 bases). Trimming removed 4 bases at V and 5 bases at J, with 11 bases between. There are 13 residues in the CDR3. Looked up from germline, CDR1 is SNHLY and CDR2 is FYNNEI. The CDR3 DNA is TGTGCCAGCAGTGGCAGGGGAGCGACTGAAGCTTTCTTT. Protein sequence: CASSGRGATEAFF.

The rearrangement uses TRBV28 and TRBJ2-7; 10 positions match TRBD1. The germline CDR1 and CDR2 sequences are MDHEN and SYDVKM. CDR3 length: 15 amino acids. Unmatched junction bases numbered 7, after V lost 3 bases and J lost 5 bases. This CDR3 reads CASSFPRDRGHEQYF. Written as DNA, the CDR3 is TGTGCCAGCAGTTTCCCCCGGGACAGGGGCCACGAGCAGTACTTC. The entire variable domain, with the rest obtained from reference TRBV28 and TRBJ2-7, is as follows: DVKVTQSSRYLVKRTGEKVFLECVQDMDHENMFWYRQDPGLGLRLIYFSYDVKMKEKGDIPEGYSVSREKKERFSLILESASTNQTSMYLCASSFPRDRGHEQYFGPGTRLTVT.

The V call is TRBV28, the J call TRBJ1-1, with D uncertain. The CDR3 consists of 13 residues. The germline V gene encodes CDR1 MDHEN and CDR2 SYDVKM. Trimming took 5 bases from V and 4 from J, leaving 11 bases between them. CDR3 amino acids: CASSVGLATEAFF. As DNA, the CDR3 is TGTGCCAGCAGTGTCGGACTGGCCACTGAAGCTTTCTTT.

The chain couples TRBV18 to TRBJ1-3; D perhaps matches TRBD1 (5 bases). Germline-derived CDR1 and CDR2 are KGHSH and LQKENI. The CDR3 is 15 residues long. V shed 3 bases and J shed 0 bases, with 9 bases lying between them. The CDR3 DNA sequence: TGTGCCAGCTCACCTCAGGGTAACTCTGGAAACACCATATATTTT. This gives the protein CASSPQGNSGNTIYF.

DNA of the CDR3: TGTGCCATCACCGGAGGACGTCAAGAGACCCAGTACTTC. It specifies CAITGGRQETQYF. The rearrangement uses TRBV10-3 and TRBJ2-5; possibly TRBD2 for D (5 bases). V lost 7 bases and J lost 2, with 11 bases in between. The CDR3 has 13 amino acids. Germline CDR1 and CDR2: ENHRY and SYGVKD.

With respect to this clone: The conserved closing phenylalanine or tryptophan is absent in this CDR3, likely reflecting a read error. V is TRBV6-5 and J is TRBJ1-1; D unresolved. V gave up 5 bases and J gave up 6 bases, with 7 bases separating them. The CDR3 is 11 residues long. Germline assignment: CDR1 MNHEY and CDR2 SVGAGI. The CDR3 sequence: CASSAPPEAFV. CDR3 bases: TGTGCCAGCAGTGCCCCTCCTGAAGCTTTCGTT.

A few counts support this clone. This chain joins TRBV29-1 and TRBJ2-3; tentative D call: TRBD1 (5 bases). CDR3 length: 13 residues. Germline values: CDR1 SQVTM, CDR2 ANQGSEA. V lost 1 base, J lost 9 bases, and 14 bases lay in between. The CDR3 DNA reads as TGCAGCGTTGAAGGCAGGGTGAAAGTGACGCAGTATTTT. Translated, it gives CSVEGRVKVTQYF.

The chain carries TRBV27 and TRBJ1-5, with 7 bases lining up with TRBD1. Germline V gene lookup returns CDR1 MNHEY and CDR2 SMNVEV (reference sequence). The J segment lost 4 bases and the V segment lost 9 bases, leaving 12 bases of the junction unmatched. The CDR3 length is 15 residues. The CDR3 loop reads CASGIGDSLNQPQHF. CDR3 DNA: TGTGCCAGTGGGATAGGGGACAGTCTTAATCAGCCCCAGCATTTT.

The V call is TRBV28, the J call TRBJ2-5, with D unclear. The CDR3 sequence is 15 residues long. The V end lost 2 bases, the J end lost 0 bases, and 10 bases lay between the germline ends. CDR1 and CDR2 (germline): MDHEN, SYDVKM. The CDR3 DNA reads TGTGCCAGCAGTTTAATCGGCGGTAACCAAGAGACCCAGTACTTC. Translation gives CASSLIGGNQETQYF.